The 14 T cell receptor beta chains below come from one sample, sequenced in a study of T cell responses to AZD1222 COVID-19 vaccine (dated by TCRdb to the early 2020s). The meaning of the sample's time point label: baseline before first vaccination. The receptor library was made with the immunoSEQ multiplex PCR assay. TCRdb took this table from immuneACCESS and kept in-frame rearrangements with V and J called. Such tables lack part of the clones; where checked against another copy, unresolved V genes explain under half of the gap, and the rest is unexplained. The sample table records 150,000 to 200,000 clones; 85% to 95% of these occur just once. The ten most abundant clones make up around 2.3% of the sample. This sample comprised peripheral blood, obtained on day 0 of AZD1222 vaccination. These receptors were obtained from an adult in good health.

The chain is built from TRBV5-4 and TRBJ2-5, with 11 positions matching TRBD2. Germline-derived CDR1 and CDR2 are SGHNT and YYREEE (reference sequence). The CDR3 is 16 residues long. Unmatched junction bases numbered 2, after V lost 0 bases and J lost 1 base. CDR3 in amino acids: CASSLGLAGGQETQYF. The CDR3 region has the DNA TGTGCCAGCAGCTTGGGGCTAGCGGGGGGCCAAGAGACCCAGTACTTC.

This chain joins TRBV5-6 and TRBJ1-5, with 9 bases lining up with TRBD1. The J segment lost 4 bases and the V segment lost 4 bases, leaving 6 bases of the junction unmatched. Looked up from germline, CDR1 is SGHDT and CDR2 is YYEEEE. The CDR3 totals 15 residues. CDR3 nucleotide sequence: TGTGCCAGCAGCGGGACAGGGCAGGGGAATCAGCCCCAGCATTTT. Its protein product is CASSGTGQGNQPQHF.

This clone was picked up a small number of times. This chain connects TRBV28 to TRBJ2-7; D unresolved. The CDR3 has 15 amino acids. The germline gives CDR1 MDHEN, CDR2 SYDVKM. Trimming removed 6 bases from V and 2 bases from J, with 17 bases in between. The CDR3 spells CASRPIYGSPYEQYF. The CDR3 region has the DNA TGTGCCAGCAGACCGATCTACGGCAGCCCCTACGAGCAGTACTTC.

This chain connects TRBV7-9 to TRBJ2-1, with TRBD2 as a possible D gene (6 bases). Germline V gene data show CDR1 as SEHNR and CDR2 as FQNEAQ (reference sequence). Trimming took off 5 bases at V and 10 bases at J, with 12 bases between the two ends. The CDR3 sequence is 12 residues long. As DNA, the CDR3 is TGTGCCAGCAGCACGGGACTCATCGAGCAGTTCTTC. It encodes CASSTGLIEQFF.

J is TRBJ2-2 and V is TRBV4-1; 8 bases are a match to TRBD1. The length of the CDR3 is 18 residues. With V trimmed by 3 bases and J by 4 bases, 13 bases remained unmatched. The germline V gene has CDR1 MGHRA and CDR2 YSYEKL. The DNA for the CDR3 is TGCGCCAGCAGCCATCCACGCCCACAGGGGGGTCTCACCGGGGAGCTGTTTTTT. Amino acids: CASSHPRPQGGLTGELFF.

V and J are TRBV11-1 and TRBJ2-3; 10 bases fit TRBD1. The CDR3 runs to 16 residues. CDR1 is SGHAT, CDR2 FQDESV, per germline (reference sequence). The junction had 7 bases not matched to a gene; V was cut back by 3 bases and J by 4 bases. CDR3 sequence reads: CASSLLGTGDADTQYF. CDR3 nucleotide sequence: TGTGCCAGCAGCTTGCTCGGGACAGGGGATGCAGATACGCAGTATTTT.

The V and J genes are TRBV5-1 and TRBJ2-2; 9 bases match TRBD1. CDR3 length: 16 amino acids. V was clipped by 4 bases and J by 4 bases; unmatched bases: 8. The germline V gene has CDR1 SGHRS and CDR2 YFSETQ. CDR3: CASSPQGAGSTGELFF. Written as DNA, the CDR3 is TGCGCCAGCAGCCCACAGGGGGCAGGGTCCACCGGGGAGCTGTTTTTT.

The chain couples TRBV19 to TRBJ1-2; 7 nucleotides line up with TRBD1. Germline CDR1 LNHDA, CDR2 SQIVND (reference sequence). The CDR3 consists of 16 residues. V trimming: 3 bases; J trimming: 1 base; junction bases outside the gene matches: 8. The CDR3 DNA reads as TGTGCCAGTAGTATCGCCGGGACAGATATTAACTATGGCTACACCTTC. Translation gives CASSIAGTDINYGYTF.

The chain joins TRBV6-5 to TRBJ1-2; a possible D gene is TRBD1 (5 bases). From germline, CDR1 is MNHEY and CDR2 SVGAGI. V dropped 5 bases and J dropped 1 base, with 14 bases sitting between them. The CDR3 covers 15 residues. As DNA, the CDR3 is TGTGCCAGCAGTCCCCAGGGAGGCGGTAACTATGGCTACACCTTC. It codes for CASSPQGGGNYGYTF.

The V and J genes are TRBV14 and TRBJ1-1; 7 bases are shared with TRBD1. The CDR3 covers 14 residues. Germline loops: CDR1 SGHDN, CDR2 FVKESK. The junction had 6 bases not matched to a gene; V was cut back by 4 bases and J by 4 bases. The CDR3 DNA reads TGTGCCAGCAGCCCACAGGGGTTGGGCACTGAAGCTTTCTTT. It encodes CASSPQGLGTEAFF. Drawing the rest from reference TRBV14 and TRBJ1-1, the complete variable domain is EAGVTQFPSHSVIEKGQTVTLRCDPISGHDNLYWYRRVMGKEIKFLLHFVKESKQDESGMPNNRFLAERTGGTYSTLKVQPAELEDSGVYFCASSPQGLGTEAFFGQGTRLTVV.

The chain links TRBV10-1 to TRBJ2-3; 12 positions agree with TRBD1. This CDR3 has 16 residues. Trimming removed 0 bases from V and 6 bases from J; junction bases left unmatched: 4. CDR1 and CDR2 from the germline V gene are WNHNN and SYGVQD (reference sequence). In DNA form, the CDR3 reads TGCGCCAGCAGTGAGTCTGGGACAGGGGGCGGGGATACGCAGTATTTT. It codes for CASSESGTGGGDTQYF.

The rearrangement joins TRBV28 to TRBJ1-1; 10 bases align to TRBD1. Germline V gene sequence: CDR1 MDHEN, CDR2 SYDVKM. V trimming: 6 bases; J trimming: 3 bases; junction bases outside the gene matches: 10. The length of the CDR3 is 16 residues. The CDR3 sequence is CASSSFWTGGDTEAFF. The CDR3 region has the DNA TGTGCCAGCAGCTCATTTTGGACAGGGGGGGACACTGAAGCTTTCTTT.

This clone was counted once. V gene TRBV11-2 combines with J gene TRBJ2-7; the match to TRBD1 covers 8 bases. CDR3 length: 11 residues. V lost 6 bases, J lost 6 bases, and 1 base stayed unmatched. Germline CDR1 SGHAT, CDR2 FQNNGV. This CDR3 reads CASRQGVEQYF. DNA for the CDR3: TGTGCCAGCAGACAGGGGGTCGAGCAGTACTTC.

This clone appeared once. The chain employs TRBV3-1 (or the pseudogene TRBV3-2) and TRBJ2-1, with D uncertain. The germline CDR1 and CDR2 sequences are LGHDT and YNNKEL (reference sequence). Deletions cut 1 base from V and 3 bases from J, with 10 bases between. This CDR3 has 15 residues. In DNA form, the CDR3 reads TGTGCCAGCAGCCAAGCGCGGCTAATCTACAATGAGCAGTTCTTC. This encodes CASSQARLIYNEQFF.